The 32 T cell receptor beta chains below were found in one sample sequenced in a study of T cells of healthy individuals. TCRdb passed the 5' RACE reads through MiXCR, listing each CDR3 protein once. The sample lists about 41,000 distinct CDR3 sequences; approximately 5% were seen once. The receptors come from a human donor in good health.

In the case of this clonotype: One end of the junction is discordant with germline, which a read error may explain. The gene calls are TRBV28 and TRBJ1-2; D perhaps matches TRBD1 (6 bases). From germline, CDR1 is MDHEN and CDR2 SYDVKM. CDR3 length: 13 residues. This CDR3 is CATSPGGLWGYTF. The CDR3 DNA is TGTGCCACCAGTCCCGGGGGGCTGTGGGGCTACACCTTC.

The chain links TRBV4-1 to TRBJ1-1; TRBD1 aligns across 8 bases. This CDR3 has 20 amino acids. Germline CDR1 MGHRA, CDR2 YSYEKL. V was pared by 0 bases and J by 4 bases, with 19 bases of the junction left unmatched. As DNA, the CDR3 is TGCGCCAGCAGCCAAGACGCCTACCCGGCCCAGGGGGCTTCGGGCACTGAAGCTTTCTTT. This sequence encodes CASSQDAYPAQGASGTEAFF.

This clonotype was picked up many times. The gene calls are TRBV9 and TRBJ2-3; 10 bases align to TRBD2. The CDR3 contains 17 residues. With V trimmed by 0 bases and J by 6 bases, 10 bases remained unmatched. Per germline, CDR1 SGDLS and CDR2 YYNGEE. CDR3 sequence (DNA): TGTGCCAGCAGCGTAGCAGCGGGAGGGTTTGGTATGGATACGCAGTATTTT. Translated, it gives CASSVAAGGFGMDTQYF. Complete variable domain (other parts from reference TRBV9 and TRBJ2-3): DSGVTQTPKHLITATGQRVTLRCSPRSGDLSVYWYQQSLDQGLQFLIQYYNGEERAKGNILERFSAQQFPDLHSELNLSSLELGDSALYFCASSVAAGGFGMDTQYFGPGTRLTVL.

This clonotype was recorded many times. The chain has TRBV4-2 and TRBJ2-7; 7 positions agree with TRBD2. CDR1 is LGHNA and CDR2 is YNFKEQ in the germline V gene. Germline trimming cut 1 base from V and 5 bases from J; bases unmatched to any gene: 11. CDR3 size: 16 residues. CDR3 sequence (DNA): TGTGCCAGCAGCCAAGGCCCCGGACTAGGGGTAAACGAGCAGTACTTC. It encodes CASSQGPGLGVNEQYF.

This clonotype was recorded many times. This chain joins TRBV13 and TRBJ2-1; possibly TRBD1 or TRBD2 for D (6 bases each). The CDR3 is 15 amino acids. Looked up from germline, CDR1 is PRHDT and CDR2 is FYEKMQ (reference sequence). Trimming left V 4 bases short and J 8 bases short, with 18 bases between. The DNA for the CDR3 is TGTGCCAGCAGCTCGCGGGACATAGGCGGGTATGAGCAGTTCTTC. Protein: CASSSRDIGGYEQFF.

This clonotype showed up many times. V is TRBV20-1 and J is TRBJ1-1; TRBD1 might be the D (6 bases). The CDR3 consists of 15 residues. Germline V gene lookup returns CDR1 DFQATT and CDR2 SNEGSKA (reference sequence). V shed 2 bases and J shed 3 bases, with 16 bases lying between them. CDR3 loop: CSARRPGAQDTEAFF. CDR3 nucleotide sequence: TGCAGTGCTAGACGGCCAGGGGCCCAAGACACTGAAGCTTTCTTT.

The table lists this clonotype with many counts. V is TRBV19 and J is TRBJ2-1; TRBD1 matches 7 bases. In germline, CDR1 is LNHDA, CDR2 SQIVND (reference sequence). The CDR3 consists of 15 residues. The ends lost 7 bases at V and 8 bases at J; junction bases unmatched: 14. This chain's CDR3 is CASTSGTENVDEQFF. CDR3 in DNA: TGTGCCAGTACTTCCGGGACAGAGAACGTCGATGAGCAGTTCTTC.

The sample holds many counts of this clonotype. The J gene is TRBJ2-7, the V gene TRBV28, with TRBD2 matching 8 bases. Germline CDR1 and CDR2: MDHEN and SYDVKM. With 4 bases clipped from V and 4 bases from J, the junction kept 3 bases outside the gene matches. The CDR3 contains 13 residues. CDR3 sequence (DNA): TGTGCCAGCAGTTCGGGGGGGGATTACGAGCAGTACTTC. It translates to CASSSGGDYEQYF.

This clonotype was recorded many times. This chain joins TRBV2 and TRBJ2-5, with D hard to call. V lost 3 bases and J 0 bases, leaving 11 bases between the germline ends. The CDR3 covers 15 residues. Germline V CDR1 and CDR2: SNHLY, FYNNEI. Written as DNA, the CDR3 is TGTGCCAGCAGTGATACGAACAGAAACCAAGAGACCCAGTACTTC. Amino acids: CASSDTNRNQETQYF.

This clonotype was found a few times. This chain uses TRBV11-2 with TRBJ2-7, with D perhaps given as TRBD1 or TRBD2 (6 bases each). V was trimmed by 6 bases and J by 0 bases, leaving 21 bases between them. The CDR3 is 17 amino acids. Germline CDR1 SGHAT, CDR2 FQNNGV. The CDR3 protein is CASSSLGGRTSSYEQYF. CDR3 in DNA: TGTGCCAGCAGTTCCCTCGGGGGCAGAACGAGCTCCTACGAGCAGTACTTC.

This clonotype was seen ten or more times. Written as DNA, the CDR3 is TGTGCCAGCAGTTCACGGCCCCGACTCGAAAAACTGTTTTTT. As protein: CASSSRPRLEKLFF. The J gene is TRBJ1-4, the V gene TRBV6-5; D is ambiguous. The CDR3 runs to 14 residues. V was shortened by 4 bases and J by 8 bases, with 14 bases between the two germline ends. The germline gives CDR1 MNHEY, CDR2 SVGAGI.

Only a few counts were recorded for this clonotype. V usage is TRBV7-8 and J usage is TRBJ2-7; D is unresolved. Trimming shortened V by 5 bases and J by 6 bases, and 14 bases separated the two germline ends. The germline CDR1 and CDR2 sequences are SGHVS and FQNEAQ. The CDR3 has 13 amino acids. The CDR3 sequence is CASSRLPRTEQYF. The DNA of the CDR3 is TGTGCCAGCAGCAGATTGCCGAGAACCGAGCAGTACTTC.

In its sample, this clonotype was seen many times. The rearrangement links TRBV7-2 to TRBJ2-3; weak D call: TRBD2 (5 bases). Trimming stripped 1 base from V and 4 bases from J, with 15 bases between. CDR1 SGHTA and CDR2 FQGNSA come from the germline V gene. The CDR3 runs 16 residues. CDR3 DNA sequence: TGTGCCAGCAGCTTAGGTCTAGTGATGGAGGCAGATACGCAGTATTTT. This gives the protein CASSLGLVMEADTQYF.

At least ten counts were recorded for this clonotype. The CDR3 loop reads CASSLSLDRQSYEQYF. CDR3 nucleotides: TGTGCCAGCAGCTTATCTCTGGACAGGCAATCCTACGAGCAGTACTTC. The genes are TRBV5-5 and TRBJ2-7; TRBD1 matches at 7 bases. Germline V gene sequence: CDR1 SGHKS, CDR2 YYEKEE (reference sequence). J gave up 1 base and V 2 bases, and 9 bases lay outside the gene matches. This CDR3 has 16 amino acids.

Regarding this clonotype: A much larger clone lies a single base off, so this may be a read error. The genes are TRBV7-3 and TRBJ2-5; 9 nucleotides align to TRBD2. The CDR3 is 16 residues long. The germline CDR1 and CDR2 sequences are SGHTA and FQGTGA. V lost 0 bases to trimming and J lost 5 bases; unmatched junction nucleotides: 7. CDR3 in amino acids: CASSLTASGGRETQYF. DNA of the CDR3: TGTGCCAGCAGCTTAACTGCGAGCGGGGGGAGGGAGACCCAGTACTTC.

The sample holds a few counts of this clonotype. The DNA for the CDR3 is TGCAGCGCGGCCAGGGGTGGGGGGGATACGCAGTATTTT. Translation: CSAARGGGDTQYF. The chain couples TRBV29-1 to TRBJ2-3; TRBD1 or TRBD2 may be the D gene (6 bases each). Germline V CDR1 and CDR2: SQVTM, ANQGSEA. Trimming stripped 7 bases from V and 6 bases from J, with 17 bases between. This CDR3 spans 13 amino acids.

This clonotype was found many times. This chain links TRBV20-1 with TRBJ2-3; TRBD2 matches at 10 bases. CDR3 length equals 16 residues. J lost 5 bases, V lost 0 bases, and 8 bases had no gene match. Per the germline V gene, CDR1 is DFQATT and CDR2 is SNEGSKA (reference sequence). The CDR3 loop is CSARDPTSGDVDTQYF. CDR3 nucleotides: TGCAGTGCTAGAGACCCAACTAGCGGGGATGTAGATACGCAGTATTTT.

This clonotype was seen many times. The CDR3 region has the DNA TGTGCCAGCACTGGAAGGCAGGGCCATGGCTACACCTTC. It yields the protein CASTGRQGHGYTF. This chain links TRBV7-8 with TRBJ1-2, with TRBD1 as a possible D gene (5 bases). The germline CDR1 and CDR2 sequences are SGHVS and FQNEAQ. The CDR3 is 13 amino acids. The V end was cut by 7 bases, the J end by 6 bases, with 15 bases between.

This clonotype has just a few counts. The V call is TRBV4-1, the J call TRBJ1-1, with D perhaps matching TRBD1 (6 bases). CDR3 length: 14 amino acids. Trimming took off 9 bases at V and 0 bases at J, with 14 bases between the two ends. Germline loops: CDR1 MGHRA, CDR2 YSYEKL. CDR3 sequence: CASRSGTMNTEAFF. CDR3 DNA sequence: TGCGCCAGTAGATCCGGGACAATGAACACTGAAGCTTTCTTT.

In its sample, this clonotype was seen many times. J is TRBJ2-5 and V is TRBV10-3; D remains ambiguous. V was pared by 4 bases and J by 0 bases, with 12 bases between. CDR3 length: 15 amino acids. Germline V gene sequence: CDR1 ENHRY, CDR2 SYGVKD. Here the CDR3 reads CAISVGSRDQETQYF. The CDR3 coding sequence is TGTGCCATCAGTGTTGGAAGCCGGGACCAAGAGACCCAGTACTTC.

In this sample, this clonotype turned up many times. The chain is built from TRBV20-1 and TRBJ2-7; D is possibly TRBD2 (5 bases). The V end lost 5 bases, the J end lost 1 base, and 15 bases lay between the germline ends. From germline, CDR1 is DFQATT and CDR2 SNEGSKA (reference sequence). CDR3 length: 14 residues. This CDR3 is CSAEVPTGSYEQYF. In DNA, the CDR3 is TGCAGTGCTGAAGTCCCCACGGGATCCTACGAGCAGTACTTC.

This clonotype occurred many times. The gene calls are TRBV13 and TRBJ2-2; D not certain. With 3 bases removed from V and 2 bases from J, the gap between germline ends came to 7 bases. Looked up from germline, CDR1 is PRHDT and CDR2 is FYEKMQ (reference sequence). This CDR3 comprises 14 residues. The CDR3, as DNA: TGTGCCAGCAGCTTTTCAGTCAACACCGGGGAGCTGTTTTTT. Protein product: CASSFSVNTGELFF. The full variable domain, completed using reference TRBV13 and TRBJ2-2, is AAGVIQSPRHLIKEKRETATLKCYPIPRHDTVYWYQQGPGQDPQFLISFYEKMQSDKGSIPDRFSAQQFSDYHSELNMSSLELGDSALYFCASSFSVNTGELFFGEGSRLTVL.

This clonotype was seen repeatedly, ten times or more. The chain joins TRBV2 to TRBJ1-1, with a weak D call TRBD1 (6 bases). Germline-derived CDR1 and CDR2 are SNHLY and FYNNEI. V was clipped by 0 bases and J by 5 bases, with 13 bases between them. CDR3 size: 15 residues. CDR3 nucleotide sequence: TGTGCCAGCAGTGAAGCGAGGGGGGATGGAACTGAAGCTTTCTTT. This sequence encodes CASSEARGDGTEAFF. Full variable domain (rest looked up from reference TRBV2 and TRBJ1-1): EPEVTQTPSHQVTQMGQEVILRCVPISNHLYFYWYRQILGQKVEFLVSFYNNEISEKSEIFDDQFSVERPDGSNFTLKIRSTKLEDSAMYFCASSEARGDGTEAFFGQGTRLTVV.

The sample holds a few counts of this clonotype. The V gene is TRBV29-1, the J gene TRBJ2-1, with unresolved D. V lost 4 bases to trimming and J lost 6 bases, with 16 bases between them. This CDR3 has 14 amino acids. CDR1 SQVTM and CDR2 ANQGSEA come from the germline V gene. CDR3 nucleotide sequence: TGCAGCGTTGGAGGCAGTACGATCCCCAATGAGCAGTTCTTC. Amino acid sequence: CSVGGSTIPNEQFF.

This clonotype was counted many times. V is TRBV20-1 and J is TRBJ2-5; 10 nucleotides align to TRBD2. Germline V gives CDR1 DFQATT, CDR2 SNEGSKA (reference sequence). Germline trimming cut 0 bases from V and 5 bases from J; bases unmatched to any gene: 6. The CDR3 is 15 amino acids. The CDR3 sequence is CSARDLAGARETQYF. CDR3 nucleotide sequence: TGCAGTGCTAGAGATCTAGCGGGAGCCCGGGAGACCCAGTACTTC.

This clonotype was observed at least ten times. This chain uses TRBV10-3 with TRBJ2-7, with 10 positions matching TRBD1. Germline V lookup: CDR1 ENHRY, CDR2 SYGVKD. There are 15 residues in the CDR3. With 3 bases clipped from V and 4 bases from J, the junction kept 6 bases outside the gene matches. The CDR3 sequence: CAISERTGGRYEQYF. In nucleotides, the CDR3 is TGTGCCATCAGTGAAAGGACAGGGGGTAGGTACGAGCAGTACTTC.

This clonotype occurred a few times. V usage is TRBV15 and J usage is TRBJ1-6, with D possibly TRBD1 on 5 matching bases. Germline CDR1 and CDR2: LNHNV and YYDKDF (reference sequence). The CDR3 is made up of 15 amino acids. V was pared by 5 bases and J by 10 bases, with 18 bases between. CDR3 DNA: TGTGCCACCAGCGATGACAGTTTCGGGTACTCACCCCTCCACTTT. Translation: CATSDDSFGYSPLHF.

This clonotype has ten or more counts. This chain joins TRBV13 and TRBJ2-6; perhaps TRBD2 as D (5 bases). Between the trimmed V and J ends, which lost 3 bases and 0 bases, there was a span of 12 bases. This CDR3 region has 17 residues. Germline V gene sequence: CDR1 PRHDT, CDR2 FYEKMQ (reference sequence). CDR3 loop: CASSFGVSSSGANVLTF. In nucleotides, the CDR3 is TGTGCCAGCAGCTTCGGGGTTTCAAGCTCTGGGGCCAACGTCCTGACTTTC.

In its sample, this clonotype was seen many times. The CDR3 DNA follows: TGCAGTGCTATTAACTACGAGCAGTACTTC. Its protein product is CSAINYEQYF. This rearrangement joins TRBV20-1 to TRBJ2-7; D remains ambiguous. V gave up 4 bases and J gave up 3 bases, with 4 bases separating them. Germline V gene sequence: CDR1 DFQATT, CDR2 SNEGSKA (reference sequence). The CDR3 has 10 residues.

V gene TRBV20-1 combines with J gene TRBJ2-2, with a weak D call TRBD2 (5 bases). CDR1 is DFQATT and CDR2 is SNEGSKA in the germline V gene (reference sequence). The germline V and J ends were trimmed by 5 bases and 0 bases, with 7 bases remaining between them. The CDR3 runs 13 residues. The CDR3 reads CSAPLANTGELFF. The CDR3 region has the DNA TGCAGTGCTCCACTAGCGAACACCGGGGAGCTGTTTTTT.

This clonotype was found a few times. The chain recombines TRBV30 with TRBJ2-1, with D perhaps given as TRBD1 or TRBD2 (5 bases each). Per the germline V gene, CDR1 is GTSNPN and CDR2 is SVGIG (reference sequence). The CDR3 runs to 14 residues. Deletions cut 0 bases from V and 5 bases from J, with 11 bases between. The CDR3 region is CAWSVGGTDNEQFF. As DNA, the CDR3 is TGTGCCTGGAGTGTTGGGGGTACGGACAATGAGCAGTTCTTC. The whole variable domain, remainder taken from reference TRBV30 and TRBJ2-1, is SQTIHQWPATLVQPVGSPLSLECTVEGTSNPNLYWYRQAAGRGLQLLFYSVGIGQISSEVPQNLSASRPQDRQFILSSKKLLLSDSGFYLCAWSVGGTDNEQFFGPGTRLTVL.

This clonotype rates as medium-sized (0.01 to 0.1%). The V and J genes are TRBV29-1 and TRBJ1-2; no definite D call. The CDR3 is 14 residues long. The V gene's germline CDR1 is SQVTM and CDR2 ANQGSEA. Trimming cost V 5 bases and J 4 bases, with 17 bases left between them. Written as DNA, the CDR3 is TGCAGCGTTCAAAGCCCAGGTTGGGCCTATGGCTACACCTTC. Translating it yields CSVQSPGWAYGYTF.